The present TCR beta chain was sequenced within a study of cytomegalovirus exposure and HLA in healthy donors. This CDR3 spans 16 amino acids. Germline V gene sequence: CDR1 MGHRA, CDR2 YSYEKL. Losses at the gene ends were 0 bases for V and 3 bases for J; bases not matched to a gene: 5. Each donor was nominally healthy when sampled (though unrecorded immune exposures were likely). Vbeta (60) and Jbeta (13) primers were used in the PCR. Assay used: immunoSEQ multiplex PCR; TCRdb lists only in-frame clones, some missing. The repertoire consists of around 90,000 clones, with under 90% occurring once and the leading ten covering 3.8%.

The gene calls are TRBV4-1 and TRBJ2-4, with 7 bases lining up with TRBD2. This TCR came from a man aged 50 to 60 in good health and CMV-seronegative. The specimen was PBMCs. Written as DNA, the CDR3 is TGCGCCAGCAGCCAAGATATGGGGGGGAGCAAAAACATTCAGTACTTC. This gives the protein CASSQDMGGSKNIQYF.